Sequencing of this TCR beta chain was carried out in a study of cytomegalovirus exposure and HLA in healthy donors. The PCR had 60 Vbeta and 13 Jbeta primers. Measured with immunoSEQ multiplex PCR; TCRdb has only the in-frame clones, and not every one. The table includes 150,000 to 250,000 clones, around 74% detected once. Overall study results and limits: When analyzed later, the rates of TCR association showed variation by HLA locus, with DRB1 the most and HLA-C the fewest. About 87% or about 30% of the time was how often most TCR beta V segments were productive, according to an earlier analysis. High specificity and sensitivity for cytomegalovirus status were reported for the classifier. A later analysis found most CMV-associated TCR beta chains apparently HLA-restricted.

The length of the CDR3 is 12 residues. Notes on this clone: Antigen unknown.

The source material was PBMCs. This clonotype originated in a girl aged 10 to 17 in good health and CMV-seropositive. The chain joins TRBV21-1 to TRBJ2-1; the table's D gene call, TRBD2, was not cross checked with the DNA. TRBV21-1 has pseudogene status. The CDR3 reads CASRKEGRKRLF. CDR3 DNA sequence: TGTGCCAGCAGAAAGGAGGGGAGGAAGCGGCTCTTC.